This TCR beta chain was captured in a study of TIL therapy for anti-PD-1-resistant metastatic lung cancer. Looking at the study overall: Median tumor mutation burden was 1.5 mutations per megabase.

The libraries were made with immunoSEQ v3. Libraries were sequenced to 2 million to 2.5 million read pairs (survey) or 5-6 million (deep). Sequenced by immunoSEQ multiplex PCR; TCRdb stores in-frame clones only, minus some. The sample has about 100,000 clones; about two thirds are singletons. The V end lost 4 bases, the J end lost 4 bases, and 10 bases lay between the germline ends. CDR1 and CDR2 (germline): SGHVS, FNYEAQ. The CDR3 extends over 13 amino acids. A note on this clone: Its antigen is not known.

Study-wide results and caveats: TIL cultures after expansion showed higher clonality and lower diversity than baseline tumor (median about 6% vs 30%). The cohort had more treatment-naive, never-smoker and oncogene-addicted patients than typical.

As to time point: pre-treatment sample, taken before nivolumab and TIL therapy. Tumor tissue came from excised metastases, mostly pleural nodules or supraclavicular lymph nodes. V gene TRBV7-6 combines with J gene TRBJ2-5, with D perhaps TRBD2 (6 bases). The origin of this receptor is a person between 25 and 79 years old with non-small cell lung cancer. The sample consisted of tumor tissue, taken at baseline. Here the CDR3 reads CASSSAGGETQYF. The CDR3 DNA is TGTGCCAGCAGCTCCGCCGGGGGAGAGACCCAGTACTTC. Full variable domain (outside the CDR3, taken from reference TRBV7-6 and TRBJ2-5): GAGVSQSPRYKVTKRGQDVALRCDPISGHVSLYWYRQALGQGPEFLTYFNYEAQQDKSGLPNDRFSAERPEGSISTLTIQRTEQRDSAMYRCASSSAGGETQYFGPGTRLLVL.